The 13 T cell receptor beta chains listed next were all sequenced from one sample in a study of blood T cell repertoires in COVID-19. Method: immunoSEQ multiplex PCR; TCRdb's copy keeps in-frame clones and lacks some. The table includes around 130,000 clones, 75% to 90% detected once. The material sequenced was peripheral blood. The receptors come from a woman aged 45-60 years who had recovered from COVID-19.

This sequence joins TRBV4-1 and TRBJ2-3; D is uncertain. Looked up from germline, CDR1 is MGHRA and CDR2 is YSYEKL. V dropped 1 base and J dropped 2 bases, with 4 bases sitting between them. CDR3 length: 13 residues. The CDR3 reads CASSQGDTDTQYF. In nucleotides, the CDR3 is TGCGCCAGCAGCCAAGGCGACACAGATACGCAGTATTTT.

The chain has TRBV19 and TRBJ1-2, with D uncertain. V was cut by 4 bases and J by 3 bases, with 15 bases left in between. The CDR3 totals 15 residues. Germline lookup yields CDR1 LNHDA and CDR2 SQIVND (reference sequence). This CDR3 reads CASSNTWSNDYGYTF. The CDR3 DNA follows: TGTGCCAGTAGTAACACGTGGTCGAACGACTATGGCTACACCTTC.

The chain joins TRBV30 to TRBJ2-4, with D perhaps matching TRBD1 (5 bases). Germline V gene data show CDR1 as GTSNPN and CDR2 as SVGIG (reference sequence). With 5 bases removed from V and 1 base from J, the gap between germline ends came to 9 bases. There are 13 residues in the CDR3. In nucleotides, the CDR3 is TGTGCCTGGGAGACAGAGGCCAAAAACATTCAGTACTTC. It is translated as CAWETEAKNIQYF.

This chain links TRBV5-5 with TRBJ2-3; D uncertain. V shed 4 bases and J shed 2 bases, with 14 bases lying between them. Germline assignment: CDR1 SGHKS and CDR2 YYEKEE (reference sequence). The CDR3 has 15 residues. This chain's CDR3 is CASSHWAIHTDTQYF. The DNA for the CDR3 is TGTGCCAGCAGCCACTGGGCGATACACACAGATACGCAGTATTTT.

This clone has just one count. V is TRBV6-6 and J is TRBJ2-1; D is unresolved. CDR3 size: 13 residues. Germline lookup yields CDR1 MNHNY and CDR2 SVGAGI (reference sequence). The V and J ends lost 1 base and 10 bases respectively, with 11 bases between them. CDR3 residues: CASSYYTSREQFF. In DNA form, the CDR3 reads TGTGCCAGCAGTTACTACACCTCCAGAGAGCAGTTCTTC.

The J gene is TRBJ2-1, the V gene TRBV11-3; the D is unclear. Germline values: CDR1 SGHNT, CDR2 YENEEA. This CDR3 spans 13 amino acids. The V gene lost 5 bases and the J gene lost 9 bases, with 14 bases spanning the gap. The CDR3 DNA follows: TGTGCCAGCAGCGCGTCATACCTCGGTGAGCAGTTCTTC. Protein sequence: CASSASYLGEQFF.

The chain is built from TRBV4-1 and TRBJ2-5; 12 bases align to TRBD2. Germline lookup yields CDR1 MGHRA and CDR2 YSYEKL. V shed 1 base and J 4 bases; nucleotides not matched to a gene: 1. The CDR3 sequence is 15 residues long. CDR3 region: CASSQASGGGETQYF. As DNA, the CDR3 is TGCGCCAGCAGCCAAGCTAGCGGGGGGGGAGAGACCCAGTACTTC.

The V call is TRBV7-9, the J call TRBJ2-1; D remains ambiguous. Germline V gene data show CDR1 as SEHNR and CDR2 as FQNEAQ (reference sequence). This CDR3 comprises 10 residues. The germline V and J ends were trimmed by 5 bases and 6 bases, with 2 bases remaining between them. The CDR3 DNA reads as TGTGCCAGCAGCCGCAATGAGCAGTTCTTC. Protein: CASSRNEQFF.

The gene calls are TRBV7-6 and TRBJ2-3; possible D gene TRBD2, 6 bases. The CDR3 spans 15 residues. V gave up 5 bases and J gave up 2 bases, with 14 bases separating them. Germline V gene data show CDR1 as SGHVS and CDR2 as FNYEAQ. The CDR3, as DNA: TGTGCCAGCAGCCTCACGGGGGACGCCACAGATACGCAGTATTTT. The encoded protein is CASSLTGDATDTQYF.

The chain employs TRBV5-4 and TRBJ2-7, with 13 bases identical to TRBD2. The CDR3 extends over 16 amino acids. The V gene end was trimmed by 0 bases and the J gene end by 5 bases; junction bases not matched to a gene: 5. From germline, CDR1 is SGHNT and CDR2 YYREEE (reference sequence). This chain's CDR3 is CASSLGLAGGGHEQYF. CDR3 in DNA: TGTGCCAGCAGCTTGGGACTAGCGGGAGGTGGGCACGAGCAGTACTTC.

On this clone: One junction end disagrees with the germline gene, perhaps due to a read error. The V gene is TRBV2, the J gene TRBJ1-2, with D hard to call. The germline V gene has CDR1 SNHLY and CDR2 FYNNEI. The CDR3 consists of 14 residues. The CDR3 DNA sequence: TGTGCCAGCAGGGAAGCACCTAAGCACTATGGCTACACCTTC. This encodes CASREAPKHYGYTF.

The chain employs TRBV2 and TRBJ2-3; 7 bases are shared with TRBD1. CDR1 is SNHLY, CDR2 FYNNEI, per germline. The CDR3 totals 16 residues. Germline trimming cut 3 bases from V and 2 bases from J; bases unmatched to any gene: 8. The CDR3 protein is CASSDSRTGFTDTQYF. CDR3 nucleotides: TGTGCCAGCAGTGACTCGAGGACAGGATTCACAGATACGCAGTATTTT.

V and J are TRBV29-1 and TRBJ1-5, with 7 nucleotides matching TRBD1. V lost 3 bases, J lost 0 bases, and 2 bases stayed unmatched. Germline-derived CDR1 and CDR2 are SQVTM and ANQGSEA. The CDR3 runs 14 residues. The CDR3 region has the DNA TGCAGCGTTGAGACAGGGAATAGCAATCAGCCCCAGCATTTT. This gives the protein CSVETGNSNQPQHF.